This TCR beta chain was sequenced during a study of blood T cell repertoires in COVID-19. Study at large: Nucleic acid was either cDNA or gDNA, and it came from T cells, B-cell-depleted T cells, or PBMCs.

Adults between roughly 18 and 89 years of age took part from under 25 US areas. Assignment of participants to cohorts was predicated upon participant-reported clinical history. In the source study's methods: How many nucleated cells were present was estimated from reference gene primer amplification. Some clones are missing from TCRdb's copy, which holds only in-frame ones; the method was immunoSEQ multiplex PCR. D and trimming were read from the DNA, whereas the V and J calls and clone size are those reported in that table. The sample lists around 250,000 clones, 80% to 90% seen once, with 1.9% in the top ten. The germline V gene has CDR1 SGHNT and CDR2 YENEEA. The CDR3 loop spans 15 amino acids. V dropped 5 bases and J dropped 3 bases, with 14 bases sitting between them. This clone was observed a handful of times.

J is TRBJ2-1 and V is TRBV11-3, with a weak D call TRBD1 (7 bases). This clonotype was sampled from a woman in her forties or fifties who had recovered from COVID-19. The specimen sequenced was PBMCs or T cells enriched from blood (not recorded which). CDR3 sequence reads: CASSPPGGGYNEQFF. Written as DNA, the CDR3 is TGTGCCAGCAGCCCCCCAGGGGGAGGCTACAATGAGCAGTTCTTC.